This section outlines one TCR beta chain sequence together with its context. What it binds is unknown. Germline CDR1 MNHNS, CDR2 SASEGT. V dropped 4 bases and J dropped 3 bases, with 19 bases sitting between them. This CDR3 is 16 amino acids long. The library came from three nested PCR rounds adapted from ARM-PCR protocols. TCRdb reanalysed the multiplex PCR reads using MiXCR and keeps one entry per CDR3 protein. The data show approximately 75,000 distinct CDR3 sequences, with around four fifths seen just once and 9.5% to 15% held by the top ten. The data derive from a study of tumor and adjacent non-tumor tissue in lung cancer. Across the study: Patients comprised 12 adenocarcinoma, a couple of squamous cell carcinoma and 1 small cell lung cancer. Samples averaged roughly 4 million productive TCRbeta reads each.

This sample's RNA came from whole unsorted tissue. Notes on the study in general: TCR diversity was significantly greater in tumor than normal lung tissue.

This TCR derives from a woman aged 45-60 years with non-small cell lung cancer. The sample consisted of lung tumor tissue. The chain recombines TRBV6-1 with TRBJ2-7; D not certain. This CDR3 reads CASSGHIARSVYEQYF. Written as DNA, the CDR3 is TGTGCCAGCAGTGGCCACATAGCCCGAAGTGTCTACGAGCAGTACTTC.